Each of the 29 T cell receptor beta chains below was sequenced from the same sample in a study of T cell responses to AZD1222 COVID-19 vaccine. Method: immunoSEQ multiplex PCR; TCRdb's copy keeps in-frame clones and lacks some. In the table there are tens of thousands of clones, around four fifths of which are singletons. The material was peripheral blood, obtained on day 0 of AZD1222 vaccination. Receptor source: an adult in good health.

The genes are TRBV19 and TRBJ1-4, with 8 bases lining up with TRBD1. With V trimmed by 9 bases and J by 7 bases, 7 bases remained unmatched. This CDR3 spans 13 amino acids. Germline loops: CDR1 LNHDA, CDR2 SQIVND (reference sequence). CDR3 nucleotide sequence: TGTGCCAGCCGGACAGGGCAAGGTGAAAAACTGTTTTTT. Translated, it gives CASRTGQGEKLFF.

The gene calls are TRBV6-6 and TRBJ1-2; TRBD1 aligns across 7 bases. The CDR3 has 15 amino acids. Germline values: CDR1 MNHNY, CDR2 SVGAGI (reference sequence). Losses at the gene ends were 5 bases for V and 3 bases for J; bases not matched to a gene: 9. The CDR3 nucleotides are TGTGCCAGCAGTAAGGGACAGTTAAGCCACTATGGCTACACCTTC. Translated: CASSKGQLSHYGYTF.

The rearrangement joins TRBV5-1 to TRBJ2-3; D unclear. This CDR3 is built from 13 residues. Trimming removed 4 bases at V and 6 bases at J, with 12 bases between. The V gene's germline CDR1 is SGHRS and CDR2 YFSETQ. CDR3 protein: CASSDLLGDTQYF. CDR3 DNA sequence: TGCGCCAGCAGCGATTTGCTAGGGGATACGCAGTATTTT.

The rearrangement uses TRBV19 and TRBJ1-1; D call uncertain. V was trimmed by 8 bases and J by 11 bases, leaving 24 bases between them. The CDR3 sequence is 14 residues long. The germline gives CDR1 LNHDA, CDR2 SQIVND (reference sequence). CDR3 sequence (DNA): TGTGCCAGTTTCGTCGCCCCCACTATTGGTTTCGCTTTCTTT. This sequence encodes CASFVAPTIGFAFF.

V and J are TRBV27 and TRBJ2-7, with a weak D call TRBD1 (6 bases). This CDR3 comprises 17 residues. V was trimmed by 5 bases and J by 10 bases, leaving 30 bases between them. From germline, CDR1 is MNHEY and CDR2 SMNVEV (reference sequence). The CDR3 here is CASSRLKPGHGALGQYV. Written as DNA, the CDR3 is TGTGCCAGCAGTAGATTAAAACCGGGACACGGGGCGTTGGGCCAGTACGTC.

The chain links TRBV6-5 to TRBJ2-7; 9 bases are a match to TRBD1. Germline V gene lookup returns CDR1 MNHEY and CDR2 SVGAGI. The CDR3 sequence is 12 residues long. V lost 4 bases and J lost 5; bases outside the gene matches: 0. The CDR3 DNA is TGTGCCAGCAGTTGGACAGGGGACGAGCAGTACTTC. Its translation: CASSWTGDEQYF.

This chain links TRBV6-5 with TRBJ2-3, with 9 bases matching TRBD1. Germline assignment: CDR1 MNHEY and CDR2 SVGAGI. The CDR3 spans 15 residues. J was trimmed by 0 bases and V by 6 bases; bases with no gene match: 4. This CDR3 is CASRRQGGSTDTQYF. CDR3 nucleotide sequence: TGTGCCAGCAGGAGACAGGGGGGGAGCACAGATACGCAGTATTTT.

This clone was counted between two and nine times. This chain links TRBV6-2 or TRBV6-3 with TRBJ2-7, with TRBD1 as a possible D gene (6 bases). The CDR3 is 13 amino acids. The germline CDR1 and CDR2 sequences are MNHEY and SVGEGT. Trimming took off 2 bases at V and 4 bases at J, with 9 bases between the two ends. The DNA of the CDR3 is TGTGCCAGCAGTTACGACAGGATATACGAGCAGTACGTC. Protein product: CASSYDRIYEQYV.

The chain joins TRBV14 to TRBJ1-6; tentatively, D is TRBD1 (6 bases). CDR1 SGHDN and CDR2 FVKESK come from the germline V gene. This CDR3 has 15 residues. Trimming took 0 bases from V and 6 from J, leaving 9 bases between them. CDR3 sequence (DNA): TGTGCCAGCAGCCAAGACGGGACACCTAATTCACCCCTCCACTTT. Protein product: CASSQDGTPNSPLHF.

V and J are TRBV13 and TRBJ2-1, with TRBD2 identical over 7 bases. Germline CDR1 is PRHDT and CDR2 is FYEKMQ (reference sequence). The CDR3 loop spans 16 amino acids. The trim removed 1 base at V and 3 bases at J, leaving 6 bases unmatched. CDR3 DNA sequence: TGTGCCAGCAGCTTAGAGGCAGCGGGAAACTACAATGAGCAGTTCTTC. It yields the protein CASSLEAAGNYNEQFF.

The chain combines TRBV25-1 with TRBJ1-6; 7 bases line up with TRBD1. This CDR3 has 15 residues. Germline-derived CDR1 and CDR2 are MGHDK and SYGVNS. V lost 1 base, J lost 10 bases, and 7 bases stayed unmatched. CDR3 coding DNA: TGTGCCAGCAGTGAATTGCGGCAGGGGGGGTCACCCCTCCACTTT. Translated, it gives CASSELRQGGSPLHF.

The chain recombines TRBV23-1 with TRBJ2-7; D not certain. TRBV23-1 qualifies as an ORF whose function is uncertain. This CDR3 is built from 18 residues. As DNA, the CDR3 is TGCGCCAGCAGTCAAGTTCACTTGGTTCGGCCGACCTCCCACGAGCAGTACGTC. It codes for CASSQVHLVRPTSHEQYV.

In nucleotides, the CDR3 is TGTGCCAGTAGTGATCGGTCAGGAAAAAACATTCAGTACTTC. It specifies CASSDRSGKNIQYF. J is TRBJ2-4 and V is TRBV19, with D unresolved. The CDR3 totals 14 residues. CDR1 is LNHDA and CDR2 is SQIVND in the germline V gene (reference sequence). Trimming removed 5 bases from V and 4 bases from J, with 12 bases in between.

The count of this clone is one. V and J are TRBV11-2 and TRBJ2-2; D ambiguous. CDR1 and CDR2 from the germline V gene are SGHAT and FQNNGV. CDR3 length equals 13 residues. Trimming cost V 3 bases and J 2 bases, with 4 bases left between them. The CDR3 sequence is CASSLTNTGELFF. The CDR3, as DNA: TGTGCCAGCAGCTTGACAAACACCGGGGAGCTGTTTTTT.

This chain links TRBV14 with TRBJ2-1, with D perhaps matching TRBD1 (6 bases). The ends were cut back, 4 bases at V and 5 bases at J, with 15 bases in the middle. This CDR3 comprises 15 residues. CDR1 is SGHDN and CDR2 is FVKESK in the germline V gene. The CDR3 region has the DNA TGTGCCAGCAGCCCCAGGGGAGAGGCGAACAATGAGCAGTTCTTC. It codes for CASSPRGEANNEQFF.

The chain couples TRBV7-9 to TRBJ1-1; D possibly corresponds to TRBD1 (5 bases). V was pared by 5 bases and J by 5 bases, with 15 bases between. This CDR3 is built from 14 residues. Germline loops: CDR1 SEHNR, CDR2 FQNEAQ (reference sequence). The CDR3 nucleotides read TGTGCCAGCAGCCAGGAATTACAGGCGACTGAAGCTTTCTTT. The encoded protein is CASSQELQATEAFF.

The CDR3 coding sequence is TGCAGCGTTGAGCAGAACACTGAAGCTTTCTTT. This sequence encodes CSVEQNTEAFF. The chain links TRBV29-1 to TRBJ1-1, with D hard to call. CDR3 length: 11 amino acids. V dropped 3 bases and J dropped 1 base, with 3 bases sitting between them. The germline CDR1 and CDR2 sequences are SQVTM and ANQGSEA.

CDR3 loop: CASSTGSMGNYGYTF. As DNA, the CDR3 is TGTGCCAGCAGTACAGGGAGCATGGGTAACTATGGCTACACCTTC. The chain uses TRBV6-5 and TRBJ1-2; D possibly corresponds to TRBD1 (6 bases). From germline, CDR1 is MNHEY and CDR2 SVGAGI. The V end was cut by 5 bases, the J end by 1 base, with 14 bases between. CDR3 length: 15 residues.

The V call is TRBV9, the J call TRBJ1-1; 9 bases agree with TRBD1. Trimming at V came to 4 bases and at J to 1 base, leaving 8 bases not matched to a gene. The CDR3 has 16 amino acids. The germline V gene has CDR1 SGDLS and CDR2 YYNGEE. The CDR3 DNA sequence: TGTGCCAGCAGCCCTTACGGGACAGGGACGAACACTGAAGCTTTCTTT. Translated, it gives CASSPYGTGTNTEAFF. The full variable domain, its missing parts supplied by reference TRBV9 and TRBJ1-1, is DSGVTQTPKHLITATGQRVTLRCSPRSGDLSVYWYQQSLDQGLQFLIQYYNGEERAKGNILERFSAQQFPDLHSELNLSSLELGDSALYFCASSPYGTGTNTEAFFGQGTRLTVV.

This clone was recorded only once. The CDR3 sequence is CASSPGGGREKLFF. The CDR3 coding sequence is TGTGCCAGCAGCCCGGGGGGCGGAAGGGAAAAACTGTTTTTT. The rearrangement joins TRBV7-9 to TRBJ1-4, with a tentative D call TRBD1 (6 bases). The ends were cut back, 5 bases at V and 8 bases at J, with 15 bases in the middle. CDR1 SEHNR and CDR2 FQNEAQ come from the germline V gene (reference sequence). The CDR3 consists of 14 residues.

This clone was detected only a few times. The chain employs TRBV6-5 and TRBJ1-4; 8 positions agree with TRBD1. The CDR3 spans 15 residues. CDR1 MNHEY and CDR2 SVGAGI come from the germline V gene. V dropped 6 bases and J dropped 10; count of bases not matched to a gene: 13. CDR3 amino acids: CASRGLTGDHGKLFF. The CDR3 DNA reads as TGTGCCAGCAGGGGGCTGACAGGGGATCACGGAAAACTGTTTTTT.

The genes are TRBV9 and TRBJ1-4, with D maybe TRBD1 (5 bases). This CDR3 comprises 16 residues. The V gene lost 3 bases and the J gene lost 0 bases, with 12 bases spanning the gap. CDR1 and CDR2 from the germline V gene are SGDLS and YYNGEE. The CDR3 sequence is CASSDGRASTNEKLFF. CDR3 bases: TGTGCCAGCAGCGACGGCAGGGCTTCAACTAATGAAAAACTGTTTTTT. The entire variable domain, with the rest obtained from reference TRBV9 and TRBJ1-4, is as follows: DSGVTQTPKHLITATGQRVTLRCSPRSGDLSVYWYQQSLDQGLQFLIQYYNGEERAKGNILERFSAQQFPDLHSELNLSSLELGDSALYFCASSDGRASTNEKLFFGSGTQLSVL.

The V gene is TRBV13, the J gene TRBJ2-5, with D perhaps TRBD1 or TRBD2 (7 bases each). Deletions cut 5 bases from V and 5 bases from J, with 15 bases between. This CDR3 is built from 14 residues. The germline V gene encodes CDR1 PRHDT and CDR2 FYEKMQ (reference sequence). The CDR3 nucleotides are TGTGCCAGCAGCCCCAGGGGGGGTAGGGAGACCCAGTACTTC. Translating gives CASSPRGGRETQYF. The full variable domain, completed using reference TRBV13 and TRBJ2-5, is AAGVIQSPRHLIKEKRETATLKCYPIPRHDTVYWYQQGPGQDPQFLISFYEKMQSDKGSIPDRFSAQQFSDYHSELNMSSLELGDSALYFCASSPRGGRETQYFGPGTRLLVL.

The CDR3 is CASSLPTGEPDTQYF. The DNA of the CDR3 is TGTGCCAGCTCACTACCGACAGGGGAGCCAGATACGCAGTATTTT. The chain couples TRBV18 to TRBJ2-3; 8 bases are a match to TRBD1. With 4 bases clipped from V and 4 bases from J, the junction kept 7 bases outside the gene matches. The CDR3 has 15 residues. The V gene's germline CDR1 is KGHSH and CDR2 LQKENI.

The rearrangement joins TRBV27 to TRBJ2-3; TRBD1 agrees at 12 bases. The CDR3 is 17 residues long. Trimming at V came to 3 bases and at J to 5 bases, leaving 9 bases not matched to a gene. Germline V gene lookup returns CDR1 MNHEY and CDR2 SMNVEV (reference sequence). This chain's CDR3 is CASSFGTGGILGDTQYF. The CDR3 DNA reads TGTGCCAGCAGTTTCGGGACAGGGGGCATCTTGGGAGATACGCAGTATTTT.

The chain couples TRBV27 to TRBJ1-5; 9 bases map to TRBD1. This CDR3 contains 14 residues. The V and J ends lost 6 bases and 7 bases, in that order; junction bases with no gene match: 7. CDR1 is MNHEY, CDR2 SMNVEV, per germline (reference sequence). CDR3 region: CASRTGTGYQPQHF. Written as DNA, the CDR3 is TGTGCCAGCAGAACCGGGACAGGGTACCAGCCCCAGCATTTT.

This clone is a singleton in its sample. CDR3 residues: CASRAGTATRGDSPLHF. CDR3 DNA sequence: TGTGCCAGCAGAGCCGGGACAGCAACCCGAGGGGATTCACCCCTCCACTTT. The J gene is TRBJ1-6, the V gene TRBV2, with 7 bases lining up with TRBD1. The CDR3 has 17 residues. The germline V gene encodes CDR1 SNHLY and CDR2 FYNNEI. V was clipped by 6 bases and J by 8 bases; unmatched bases: 16.

The rearrangement links TRBV21-1 to TRBJ2-3; the D call in the table, TRBD2, was not verified against the DNA. TRBV21-1 is classified as a pseudogene. This CDR3 is built from 15 residues. CDR3 sequence: CASSKVAEPPDTQYF. The CDR3 DNA sequence: TGTGCCAGCAGCAAAGTAGCGGAGCCCCCAGATACGCAGTATTTT.

In its sample, this clone was seen once. The V gene is TRBV6-5, the J gene TRBJ2-1, with 9 bases identical to TRBD2. Germline V lookup: CDR1 MNHEY, CDR2 SVGAGI. The trim removed 10 bases at V and 3 bases at J, leaving 4 bases unmatched. The CDR3 extends over 13 amino acids. Here the CDR3 reads CATERGVYNEQFF. DNA of the CDR3: TGTGCCACCGAGCGGGGGGTCTACAATGAGCAGTTCTTC.